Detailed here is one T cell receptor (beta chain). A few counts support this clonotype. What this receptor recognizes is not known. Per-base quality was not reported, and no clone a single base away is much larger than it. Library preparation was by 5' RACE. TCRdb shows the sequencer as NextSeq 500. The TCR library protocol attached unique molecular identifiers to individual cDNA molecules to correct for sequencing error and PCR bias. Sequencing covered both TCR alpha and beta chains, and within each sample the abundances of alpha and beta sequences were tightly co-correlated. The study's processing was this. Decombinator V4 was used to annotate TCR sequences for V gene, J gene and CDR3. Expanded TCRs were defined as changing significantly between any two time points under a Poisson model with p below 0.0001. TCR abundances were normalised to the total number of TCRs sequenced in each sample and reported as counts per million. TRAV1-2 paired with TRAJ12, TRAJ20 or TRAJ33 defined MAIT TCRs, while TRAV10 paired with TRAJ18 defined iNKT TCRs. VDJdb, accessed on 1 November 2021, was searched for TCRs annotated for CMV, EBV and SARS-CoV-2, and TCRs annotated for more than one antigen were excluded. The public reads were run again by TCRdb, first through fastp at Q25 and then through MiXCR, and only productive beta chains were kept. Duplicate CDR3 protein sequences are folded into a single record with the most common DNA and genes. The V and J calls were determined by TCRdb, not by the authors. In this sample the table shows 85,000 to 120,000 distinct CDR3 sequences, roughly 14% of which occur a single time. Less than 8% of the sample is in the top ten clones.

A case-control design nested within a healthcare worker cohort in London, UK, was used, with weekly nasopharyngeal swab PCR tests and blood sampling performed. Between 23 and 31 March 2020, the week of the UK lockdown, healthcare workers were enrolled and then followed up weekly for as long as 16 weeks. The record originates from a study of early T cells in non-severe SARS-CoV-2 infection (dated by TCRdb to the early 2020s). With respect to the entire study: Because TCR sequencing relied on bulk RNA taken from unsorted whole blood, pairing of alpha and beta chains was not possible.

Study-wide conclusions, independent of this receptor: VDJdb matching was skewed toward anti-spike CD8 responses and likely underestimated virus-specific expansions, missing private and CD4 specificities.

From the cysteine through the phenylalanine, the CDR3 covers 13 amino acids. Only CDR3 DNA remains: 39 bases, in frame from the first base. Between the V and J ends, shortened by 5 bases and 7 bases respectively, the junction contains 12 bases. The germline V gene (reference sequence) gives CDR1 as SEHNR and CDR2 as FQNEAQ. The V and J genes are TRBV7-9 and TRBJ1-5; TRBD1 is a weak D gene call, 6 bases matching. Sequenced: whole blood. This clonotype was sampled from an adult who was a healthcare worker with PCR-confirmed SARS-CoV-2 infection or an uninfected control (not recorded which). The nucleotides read TGTGCCAGCAGCGAACAGGGAGGACAGCCCCAGCATTTT. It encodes CASSEQGGQPQHF.